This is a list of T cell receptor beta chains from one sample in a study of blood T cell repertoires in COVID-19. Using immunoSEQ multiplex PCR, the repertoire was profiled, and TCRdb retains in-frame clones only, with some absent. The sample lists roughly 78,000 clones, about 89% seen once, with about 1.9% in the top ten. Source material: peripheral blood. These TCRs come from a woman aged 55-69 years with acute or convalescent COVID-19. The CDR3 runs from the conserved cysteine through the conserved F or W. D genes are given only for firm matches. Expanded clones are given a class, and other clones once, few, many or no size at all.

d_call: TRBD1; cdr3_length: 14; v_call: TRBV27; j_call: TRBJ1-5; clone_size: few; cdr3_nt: TGTGCCAGCAGTAGGGGGCGGCTCAATCAGCCCCAGCATTTT; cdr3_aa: CASSRGRLNQPQHF
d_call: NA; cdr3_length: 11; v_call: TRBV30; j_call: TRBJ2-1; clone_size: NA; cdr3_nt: TGTGCCTGGAGTGTGAGGTATGAGCAGTTCTTC; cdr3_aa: CAWSVRYEQFF
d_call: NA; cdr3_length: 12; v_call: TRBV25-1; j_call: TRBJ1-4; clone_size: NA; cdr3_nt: TGTGCCAGCACCCAGGGAAAGGAAAAACTGTTTTTT; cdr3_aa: CASTQGKEKLFF
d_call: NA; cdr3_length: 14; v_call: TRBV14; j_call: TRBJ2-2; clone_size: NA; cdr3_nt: TGTGCCAGCAGTAGAGAAGAGAGCACCGGGGAGCTGTTTTTT; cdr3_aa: CASSREESTGELFF
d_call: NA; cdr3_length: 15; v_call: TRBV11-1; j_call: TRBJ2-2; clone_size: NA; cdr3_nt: TGTGCCAGCAGCTTAGCGATAAACCTACCTGGGGAGCTGTTTTTT; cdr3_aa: CASSLAINLPGELFF
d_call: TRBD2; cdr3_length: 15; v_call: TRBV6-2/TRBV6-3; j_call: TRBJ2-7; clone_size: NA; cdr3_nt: TGTGCCAGCAGTCGGACTAGCGGGGGGGCCAGCGAGCAGTACTTC; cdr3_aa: CASSRTSGGASEQYF
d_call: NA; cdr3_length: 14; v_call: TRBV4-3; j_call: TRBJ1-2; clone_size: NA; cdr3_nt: TGCGCCAGCAGCCAGGTGAGGGCACTGGATGGCTACACCTTC; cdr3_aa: CASSQVRALDGYTF
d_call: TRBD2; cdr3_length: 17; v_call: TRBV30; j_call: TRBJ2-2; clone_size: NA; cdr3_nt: TGTGCCTCAGGAGCGGGGGACCTTTCCGCGAACACCGGGGAGCTGTTTTTT; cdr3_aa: CASGAGDLSANTGELFF
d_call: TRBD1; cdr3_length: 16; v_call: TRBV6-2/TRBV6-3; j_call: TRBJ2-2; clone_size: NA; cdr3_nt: TGTGCCAGCAGTTACTCCAAAGGGGGCGGCACCGGGGAGCTGTTTTTT; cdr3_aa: CASSYSKGGGTGELFF
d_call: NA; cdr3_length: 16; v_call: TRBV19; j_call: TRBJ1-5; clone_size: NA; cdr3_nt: TGTGCCAGTAGTACGAGCGGGCAGTATAGCAATCAGCCCCAGCATTTT; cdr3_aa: CASSTSGQYSNQPQHF
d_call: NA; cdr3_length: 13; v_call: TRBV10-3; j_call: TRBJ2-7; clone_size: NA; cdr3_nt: TGTGCCATCAGGGACAGTAACTCCTACGAGCAGTACTTC; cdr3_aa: CAIRDSNSYEQYF
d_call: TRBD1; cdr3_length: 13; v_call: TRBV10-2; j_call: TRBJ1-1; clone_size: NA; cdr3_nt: TGCGCCAGCATGGGGACAGGGGTTTCTGAAGCTTTCTTT; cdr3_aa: CASMGTGVSEAFF
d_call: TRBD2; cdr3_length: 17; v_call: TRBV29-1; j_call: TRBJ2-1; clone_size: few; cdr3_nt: TGCAGCGTTGAAGCCCCCAGGACTAGCGGGAGGCGGAATGAGCAGTTCTTC; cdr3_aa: CSVEAPRTSGRRNEQFF
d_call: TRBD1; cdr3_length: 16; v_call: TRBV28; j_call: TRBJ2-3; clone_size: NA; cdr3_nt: TGTGCCAGCAGTTGGCCCCGGGACAGAGAATCAGATACGCAGTATTTT; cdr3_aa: CASSWPRDRESDTQYF
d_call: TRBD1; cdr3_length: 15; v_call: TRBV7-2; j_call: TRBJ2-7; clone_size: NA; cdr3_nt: TGTGCCAGCAGCAAGGAGACAGGGGGCGCCTACGAGCAGTACTTC; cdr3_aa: CASSKETGGAYEQYF
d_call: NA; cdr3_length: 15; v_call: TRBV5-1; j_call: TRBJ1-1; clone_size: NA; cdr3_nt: TGCGCCAGCAGCTTCGGGGGGGCAATGAACACTGAAGCTTTCTTT; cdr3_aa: CASSFGGAMNTEAFF
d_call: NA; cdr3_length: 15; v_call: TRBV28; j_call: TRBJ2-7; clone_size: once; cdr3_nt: TGTGCCAGCAGGAATTGGGACACTGATTCCTACGAGCAGTACTTC; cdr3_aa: CASRNWDTDSYEQYF
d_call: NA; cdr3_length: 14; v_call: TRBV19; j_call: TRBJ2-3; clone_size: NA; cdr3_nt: TGTGCCAGTAGCCCTGGGCATTCCACAGATACGCAGTATTTT; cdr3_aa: CASSPGHSTDTQYF
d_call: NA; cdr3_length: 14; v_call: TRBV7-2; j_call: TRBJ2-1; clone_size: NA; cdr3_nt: TGTGCCAGCAGCCGTGGCGGCTCCTACAATGAGCAGTTCTTC; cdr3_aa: CASSRGGSYNEQFF
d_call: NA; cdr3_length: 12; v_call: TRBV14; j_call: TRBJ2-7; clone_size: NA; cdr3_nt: TGTGCCAGCAGCTACCGACTAGAGGGGCAGTACTTC; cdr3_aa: CASSYRLEGQYF
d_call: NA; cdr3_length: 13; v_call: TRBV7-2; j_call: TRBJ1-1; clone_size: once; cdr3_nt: TGTGCCAGCAGCAGCAGGCAGAACACTGAAGCTTTCTTT; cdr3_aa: CASSSRQNTEAFF
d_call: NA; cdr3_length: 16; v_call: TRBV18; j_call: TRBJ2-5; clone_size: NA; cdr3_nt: TGTGCCAGCTCACCACCGGGTAGCGCCTTCCAAGAGACCCAGTACTTC; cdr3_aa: CASSPPGSAFQETQYF
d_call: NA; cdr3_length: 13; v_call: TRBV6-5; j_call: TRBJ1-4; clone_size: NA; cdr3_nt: TGTGCCACCGGACGGGATGCTAATGAAAAACTGTTTTTT; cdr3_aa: CATGRDANEKLFF
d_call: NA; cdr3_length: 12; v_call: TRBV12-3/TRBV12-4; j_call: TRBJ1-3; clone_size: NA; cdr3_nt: TGTGCCAGCAGCCTCACCCATTCAGGCATATATTTT; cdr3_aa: CASSLTHSGIYF
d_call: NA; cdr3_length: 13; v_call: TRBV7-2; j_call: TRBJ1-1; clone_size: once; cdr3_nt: TGTGCCAGCAGCTTTAAATCTAACACTGAAGCTTTCTTT; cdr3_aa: CASSFKSNTEAFF
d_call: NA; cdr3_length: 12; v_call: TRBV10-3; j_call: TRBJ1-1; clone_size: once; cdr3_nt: TGTGCCTCCGGAGAGACGGCAACTGAAGCTTTCTTT; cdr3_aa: CASGETATEAFF
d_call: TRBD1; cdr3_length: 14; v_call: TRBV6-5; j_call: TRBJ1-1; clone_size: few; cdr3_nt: TGTGCCAGCAGTCAACAGGGGGATCGGACTGAAGCTTTCTTT; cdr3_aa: CASSQQGDRTEAFF